This is a list of T cell receptor beta chains from one sample in a study of shared clonotypes between healthy human individuals. TCRdb's table, derived via immunoSEQ multiplex PCR, lists solely in-frame clones and lacks some. The data hold about 1,800,000 clones, with over 85% observed a single time. Sequences were obtained from naive CD8+ T cells sorted from blood. Every receptor here comes from a man between 18 and 35 years old in good health. CDR3s include the opening cysteine and the closing phenylalanine or tryptophan. D genes are given only for firm matches. Clone size is given for some rows only: seen once, a few or many times, or a class if the clone is expanded.

D,J,V,size,CDR3,DNA
TRBD2,TRBJ2-7,TRBV2,-,CASRGLAGGYEQYF,TGTGCCAGCAGGGGACTAGCGGGAGGCTACGAGCAGTACTTC
TRBD1,TRBJ2-5,TRBV7-9,-,CASSSGQEDQETQYF,TGTGCCAGCAGCTCAGGACAGGAGGATCAAGAGACCCAGTACTTC
-,TRBJ2-1,TRBV28,once,CASSFFNYEQFF,TGTGCCAGCAGTTTTTTTAACTATGAGCAGTTCTTC
-,TRBJ1-4,TRBV6-1,-,CASSARLDGGEKLFF,TGTGCCAGCAGTGCCCGGTTGGACGGTGGTGAAAAACTGTTTTTT
-,TRBJ2-1,TRBV4-1,-,CASSPGGAGNEQFF,TGCGCCAGCAGCCCGGGCGGGGCGGGGAATGAGCAGTTCTTC
TRBD1,TRBJ2-1,TRBV5-4,-,CASSLEGQGRYNEQFF,TGTGCCAGCAGCTTGGAGGGACAGGGGCGGTACAATGAGCAGTTCTTC
-,TRBJ2-7,TRBV4-1,-,CASSQDWTDSDYEQYF,TGCGCCAGCAGCCAAGATTGGACGGACTCAGATTACGAGCAGTACTTC
-,TRBJ2-4,TRBV7-8,-,CASSLEGSGPQNIQYF,TGTGCCAGCAGCTTAGAAGGATCAGGGCCTCAAAACATTCAGTACTTC
-,TRBJ2-3,TRBV28,-,CASSSPDNRPTTDTQYF,TGTGCCAGCAGCTCACCGGACAACCGACCCACCACAGATACGCAGTATTTT
TRBD2,TRBJ2-1,TRBV7-9,-,CASSPVTSGTYNEQFF,TGTGCCAGCAGCCCTGTGACTAGCGGGACCTACAATGAGCAGTTCTTC
TRBD1,TRBJ2-5,TRBV11-3,few,CASSPGTEETQYF,TGTGCCAGCAGCCCCGGGACAGAAGAGACCCAGTACTTC
-,TRBJ1-2,TRBV4-3,-,CASSQEDWTANSYGYTF,TGCGCCAGCAGCCAAGAAGACTGGACAGCCAACTCCTATGGCTACACCTTC
-,TRBJ2-7,TRBV4-1,-,CASSQDGGTYEQYF,TGCGCCAGCAGCCAAGACGGAGGCACCTACGAGCAGTACTTC
-,TRBJ1-5,TRBV9,once,CASSPSGGGNQPQHF,TGTGCCAGCAGCCCTAGTGGTGGGGGCAATCAGCCCCAGCATTTT
-,TRBJ1-4,TRBV30,-,CAGATEAWEKLFF,TGTGCCGGGGCAACAGAGGCTTGGGAAAAACTGTTTTTT
-,TRBJ1-1,TRBV6-1,-,CASSEWTTEAFF,TGTGCCAGCAGTGAATGGACGACTGAAGCTTTCTTT
-,TRBJ2-5,TRBV7-9,-,CASSLGAREGYF,TGTGCCAGCAGCCTCGGGGCTAGGGAAGGGTACTTC
TRBD1,TRBJ2-1,TRBV7-3,-,CASSFLQGSYNEQFF,TGTGCCAGCAGCTTCTTACAGGGGTCCTACAATGAGCAGTTCTTC
-,TRBJ2-1,TRBV12-5,-,CASGLERPNEQFF,TGTGCTAGTGGTTTGGAGCGACCCAATGAGCAGTTCTTC
TRBD1,TRBJ2-5,TRBV13,-,CASSSLGQGKETQYF,TGTGCCAGCAGCTCCCTGGGACAGGGAAAGGAGACCCAGTACTTC
TRBD1,TRBJ2-1,TRBV29-1,-,CSVPPGQGRIEQFF,TGCAGCGTTCCGCCGGGACAGGGGCGAATTGAGCAGTTCTTC
TRBD1,TRBJ1-5,TRBV6-4,-,CASSDSLPGGPCGNQPQHF,TGTGCCAGCAGTGACTCCCTTCCAGGGGGGCCCTGCGGCAATCAGCCCCAGCATTTT
-,TRBJ1-5,TRBV5-6,-,CASSLALQGFAQPQHF,TGTGCCAGCAGCTTGGCCTTACAGGGTTTCGCTCAGCCCCAGCATTTT
-,TRBJ2-7,TRBV7-8,once,CASSLGGLSYEQYF,TGTGCCAGCAGCTTAGGGGGTCTTAGCTACGAGCAGTACTTC
-,TRBJ2-7,TRBV13,-,CASSSTKTGIDEQYF,TGTGCCAGCAGCTCGACTAAGACAGGAATCGACGAGCAGTACTTC
-,TRBJ2-3,TRBV4-1,-,CASSQVTDTDTQYF,TGCGCCAGCAGCCAAGTGACAGACACAGATACGCAGTATTTT
-,TRBJ1-2,TRBV4-2,-,CASSQEQVANYGYTF,TGTGCCAGCAGCCAGGAACAGGTAGCTAACTATGGCTACACCTTC
-,TRBJ1-1,TRBV30,once,CAWSSHSRGGTEAFF,TGTGCCTGGAGTTCCCACTCCCGGGGCGGCACTGAAGCTTTCTTT
TRBD1,TRBJ2-3,TRBV13,-,CASSSTGTGIPDTQYF,TGTGCCAGCAGCTCGACCGGGACAGGGATACCAGATACGCAGTATTTT
TRBD1,TRBJ1-6,TRBV6-8,-,CASPRTGGPLRNSPLHF,TGTGCCAGCCCCCGGACAGGGGGCCCCCTACGTAATTCACCCCTCCACTTT
-,TRBJ2-1,TRBV13,-,CASSFPESSYNEQFF,TGTGCCAGCAGCTTCCCTGAGAGCTCCTACAATGAGCAGTTCTTC
TRBD2,TRBJ2-3,TRBV7-9,-,CASSLGLAVLTDTQYF,TGTGCCAGCAGCTTAGGACTAGCGGTACTCACAGATACGCAGTATTTT
TRBD1,TRBJ2-2,TRBV4-3,-,CASSQVLSGGSGELFF,TGCGCCAGCAGCCAAGTTTTATCAGGGGGCAGCGGGGAGCTGTTTTTT
-,TRBJ1-1,TRBV18,-,CASSPGVWWTEAFF,TGTGCCAGCTCACCAGGGGTTTGGTGGACTGAAGCTTTCTTT
TRBD2,TRBJ2-3,TRBV5-1,-,CASSPAVAGGPGTDTQYF,TGCGCCAGCAGCCCCGCGGTAGCGGGGGGGCCTGGCACAGATACGCAGTATTTT
-,TRBJ2-7,TRBV4-1,-,CASSVTPAYEQYF,TGCGCCAGCAGCGTGACGCCCGCCTACGAGCAGTACTTC
-,TRBJ1-5,TRBV30,-,CAWAISDNQPQHF,TGTGCCTGGGCTATATCGGACAATCAGCCCCAGCATTTT
-,TRBJ2-7,TRBV2,-,CASSGGSRDEQYF,TGTGCCAGCAGTGGGGGTAGTCGGGACGAGCAGTACTTC
-,TRBJ2-1,TRBV28,-,CASSLGSSSYNEQFF,TGTGCCAGCAGTTTAGGGTCAAGCTCCTACAATGAGCAGTTCTTC
TRBD2,TRBJ2-7,TRBV27,-,CASSLSSLAGGPLAYEQYF,TGTGCCAGCAGTTTATCTTCACTAGCGGGGGGGCCGTTAGCCTACGAGCAGTACTTC
-,TRBJ2-3,TRBV27,-,CASSHSTDTQYF,TGTGCCAGCAGCCACAGCACAGATACGCAGTATTTT
TRBD1,TRBJ1-2,TRBV27,-,CASSPTGGGNYGYTF,TGTGCCAGCAGCCCGACAGGGGGCGGAAACTATGGCTACACCTTC
-,TRBJ2-7,TRBV28,-,CASSSYREAVYEQYF,TGTGCCAGCAGTTCCTACAGGGAGGCAGTATACGAGCAGTACTTC
TRBD1,TRBJ1-2,TRBV13,-,CASSEPGQGAPRDGYTF,TGTGCCAGCAGCGAACCGGGACAGGGGGCCCCGAGAGATGGCTACACCTTC
-,TRBJ2-7,TRBV2,-,CASIGHTDEQYF,TGTGCCAGCATCGGACATACGGACGAGCAGTACTTC
-,TRBJ2-7,TRBV5-1,-,CASSLDLKPIYEQYF,TGCGCCAGCAGCTTGGACCTGAAACCAATCTACGAGCAGTACTTC
TRBD1,TRBJ2-7,TRBV7-9,once,CASSPGTGLSYEQYF,TGTGCCAGCAGCCCCGGGACAGGCCTCTCCTACGAGCAGTACTTC